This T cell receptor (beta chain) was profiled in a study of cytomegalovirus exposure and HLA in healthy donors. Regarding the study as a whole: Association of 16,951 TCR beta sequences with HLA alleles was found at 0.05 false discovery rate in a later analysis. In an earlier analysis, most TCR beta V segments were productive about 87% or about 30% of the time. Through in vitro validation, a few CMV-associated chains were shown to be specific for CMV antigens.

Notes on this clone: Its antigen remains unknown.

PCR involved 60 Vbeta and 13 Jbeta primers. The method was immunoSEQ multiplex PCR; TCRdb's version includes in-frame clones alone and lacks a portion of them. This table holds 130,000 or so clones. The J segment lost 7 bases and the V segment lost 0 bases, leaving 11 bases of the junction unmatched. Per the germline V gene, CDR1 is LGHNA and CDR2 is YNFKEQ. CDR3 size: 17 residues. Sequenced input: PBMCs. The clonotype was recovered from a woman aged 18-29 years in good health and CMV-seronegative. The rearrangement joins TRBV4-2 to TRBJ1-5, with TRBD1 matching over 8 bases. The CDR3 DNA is TGTGCCAGCAGCCAAGACGACGACAGGGGACCCAGACAGCCCCAGCATTTT. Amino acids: CASSQDDDRGPRQPQHF.